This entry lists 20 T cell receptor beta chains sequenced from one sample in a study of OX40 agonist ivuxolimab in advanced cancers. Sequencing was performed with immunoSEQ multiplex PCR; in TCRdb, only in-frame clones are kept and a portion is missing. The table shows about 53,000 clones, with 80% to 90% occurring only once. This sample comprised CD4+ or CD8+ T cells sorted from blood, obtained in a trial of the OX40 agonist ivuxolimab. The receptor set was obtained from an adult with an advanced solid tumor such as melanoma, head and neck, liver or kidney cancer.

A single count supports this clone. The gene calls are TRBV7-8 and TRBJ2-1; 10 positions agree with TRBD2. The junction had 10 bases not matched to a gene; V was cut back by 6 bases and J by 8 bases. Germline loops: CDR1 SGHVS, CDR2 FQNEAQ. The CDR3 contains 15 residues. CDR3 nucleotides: TGTGCCAGCAGTCGCGGACTAGCGGAGAACGATGAGCAGTTCTTC. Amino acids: CASSRGLAENDEQFF.

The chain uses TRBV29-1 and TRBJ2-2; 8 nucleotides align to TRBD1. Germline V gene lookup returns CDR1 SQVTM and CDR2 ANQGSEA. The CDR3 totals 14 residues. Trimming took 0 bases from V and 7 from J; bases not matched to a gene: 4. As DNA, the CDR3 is TGCAGCGTTGAAGAACCCAGGGGGCGCGGGGAGCTGTTTTTT. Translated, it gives CSVEEPRGRGELFF.

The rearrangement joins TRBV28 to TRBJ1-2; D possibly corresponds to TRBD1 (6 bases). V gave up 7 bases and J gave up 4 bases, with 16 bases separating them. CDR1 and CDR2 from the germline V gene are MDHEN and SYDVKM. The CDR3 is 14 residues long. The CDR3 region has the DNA TGTGCCAGCACCCAAGGAGGACAGTTCTATGGCTACACCTTC. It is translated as CASTQGGQFYGYTF.

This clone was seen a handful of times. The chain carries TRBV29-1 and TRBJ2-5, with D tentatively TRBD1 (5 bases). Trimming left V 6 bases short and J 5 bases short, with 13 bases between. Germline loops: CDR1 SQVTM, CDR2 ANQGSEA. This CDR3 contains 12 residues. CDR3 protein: CSVRASAETQYF. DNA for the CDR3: TGCAGCGTCAGGGCTAGTGCGGAGACCCAGTACTTC.

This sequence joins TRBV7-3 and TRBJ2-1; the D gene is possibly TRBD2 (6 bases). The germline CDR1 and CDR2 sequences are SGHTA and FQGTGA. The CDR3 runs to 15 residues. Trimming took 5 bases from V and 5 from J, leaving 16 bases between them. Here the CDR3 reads CASSLTTGAHNEQFF. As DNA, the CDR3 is TGTGCCAGCAGCCTCACTACGGGAGCTCACAATGAGCAGTTCTTC.

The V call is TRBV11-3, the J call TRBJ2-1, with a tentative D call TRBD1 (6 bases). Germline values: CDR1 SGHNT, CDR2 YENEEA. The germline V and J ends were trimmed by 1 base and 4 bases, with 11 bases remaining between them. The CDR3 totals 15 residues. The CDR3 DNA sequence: TGTGCCAGCAGCTTAGGAGGGGGTCGATACAATGAGCAGTTCTTC. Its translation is CASSLGGGRYNEQFF.

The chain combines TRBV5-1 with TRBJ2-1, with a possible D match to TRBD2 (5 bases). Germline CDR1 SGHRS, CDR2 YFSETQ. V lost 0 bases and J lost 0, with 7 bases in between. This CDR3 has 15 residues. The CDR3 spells CASSLELASYNEQFF. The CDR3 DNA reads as TGCGCCAGCAGCTTGGAGCTAGCCTCCTACAATGAGCAGTTCTTC.

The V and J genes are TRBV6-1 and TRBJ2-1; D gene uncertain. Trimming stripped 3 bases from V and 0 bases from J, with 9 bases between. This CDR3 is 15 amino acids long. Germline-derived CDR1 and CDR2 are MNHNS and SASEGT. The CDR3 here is CASSEPNLSYNEQFF. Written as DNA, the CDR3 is TGTGCCAGCAGTGAGCCTAATCTCTCCTACAATGAGCAGTTCTTC.

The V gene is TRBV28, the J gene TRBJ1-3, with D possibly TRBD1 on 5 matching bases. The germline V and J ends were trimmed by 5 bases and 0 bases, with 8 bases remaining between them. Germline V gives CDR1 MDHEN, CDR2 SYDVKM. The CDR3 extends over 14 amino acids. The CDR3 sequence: CASSPQVSGNTIYF. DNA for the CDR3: TGTGCCAGCAGTCCACAGGTCTCTGGAAACACCATATATTTT.

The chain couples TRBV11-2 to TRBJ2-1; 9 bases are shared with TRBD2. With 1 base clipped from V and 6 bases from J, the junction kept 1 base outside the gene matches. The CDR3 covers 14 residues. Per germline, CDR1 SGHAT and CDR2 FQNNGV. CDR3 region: CASSLASGVNEQFF. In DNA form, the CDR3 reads TGTGCCAGCAGCTTAGCTAGCGGGGTCAATGAGCAGTTCTTC.

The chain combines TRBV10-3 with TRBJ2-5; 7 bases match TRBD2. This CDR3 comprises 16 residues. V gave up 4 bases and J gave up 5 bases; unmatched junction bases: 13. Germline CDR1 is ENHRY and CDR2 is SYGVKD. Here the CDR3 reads CAISALLAGELETQYF. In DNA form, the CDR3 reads TGTGCCATCAGTGCCCTTTTGGCGGGGGAGCTGGAGACCCAGTACTTC.

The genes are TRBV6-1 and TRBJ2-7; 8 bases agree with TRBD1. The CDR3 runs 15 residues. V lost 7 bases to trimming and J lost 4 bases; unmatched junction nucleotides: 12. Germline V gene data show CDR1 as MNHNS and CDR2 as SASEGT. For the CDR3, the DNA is TGTGCCAGCACAGTGGACCAGGGGGCGATTTACGAGCAGTACTTC. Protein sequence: CASTVDQGAIYEQYF.

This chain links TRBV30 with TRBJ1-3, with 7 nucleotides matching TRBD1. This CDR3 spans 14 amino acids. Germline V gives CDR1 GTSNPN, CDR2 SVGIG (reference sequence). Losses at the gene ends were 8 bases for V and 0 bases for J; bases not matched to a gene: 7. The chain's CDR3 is CAGARQGSGNTIYF. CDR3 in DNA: TGTGCCGGAGCGCGACAGGGCTCTGGAAACACCATATATTTT.

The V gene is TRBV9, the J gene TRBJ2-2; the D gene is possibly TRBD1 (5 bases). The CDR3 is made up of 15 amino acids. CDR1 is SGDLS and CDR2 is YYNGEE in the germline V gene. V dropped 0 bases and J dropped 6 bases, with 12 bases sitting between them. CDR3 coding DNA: TGTGCCAGCAGCGTAGACCCAGGGTGGTCCGGGGAGCTGTTTTTT. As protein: CASSVDPGWSGELFF.

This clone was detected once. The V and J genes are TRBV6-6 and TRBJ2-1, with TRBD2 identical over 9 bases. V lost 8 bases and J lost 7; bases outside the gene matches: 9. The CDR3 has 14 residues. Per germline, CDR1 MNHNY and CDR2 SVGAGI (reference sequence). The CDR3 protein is CASRPIAGENEQFF. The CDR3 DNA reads TGTGCCAGCCGCCCGATAGCGGGAGAGAATGAGCAGTTCTTC.

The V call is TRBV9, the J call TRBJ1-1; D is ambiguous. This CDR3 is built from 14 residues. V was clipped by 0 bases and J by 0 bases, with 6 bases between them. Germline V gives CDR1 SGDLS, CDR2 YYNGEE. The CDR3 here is CASSVEVVNTEAFF. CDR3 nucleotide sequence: TGTGCCAGCAGCGTAGAGGTCGTGAACACTGAAGCTTTCTTT.

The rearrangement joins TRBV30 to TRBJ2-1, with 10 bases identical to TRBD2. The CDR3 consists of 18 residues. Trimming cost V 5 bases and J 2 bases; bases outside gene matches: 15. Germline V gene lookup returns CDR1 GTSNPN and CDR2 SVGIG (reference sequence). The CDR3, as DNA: TGTGCCTGGCAAAAAACGGGTCTAGCGGGAGTAACCTACAATGAGCAGTTCTTC. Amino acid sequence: CAWQKTGLAGVTYNEQFF.

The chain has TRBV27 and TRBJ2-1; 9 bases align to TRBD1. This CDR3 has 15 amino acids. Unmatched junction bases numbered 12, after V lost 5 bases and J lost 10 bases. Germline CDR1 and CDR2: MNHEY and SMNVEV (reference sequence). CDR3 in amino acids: CASSPTGGKGREQFF. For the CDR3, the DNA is TGTGCCAGCAGTCCGACAGGGGGGAAGGGACGCGAGCAGTTCTTC.

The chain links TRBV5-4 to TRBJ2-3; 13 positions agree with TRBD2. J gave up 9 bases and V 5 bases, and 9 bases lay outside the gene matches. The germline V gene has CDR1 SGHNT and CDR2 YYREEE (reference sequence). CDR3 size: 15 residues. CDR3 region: CASRSRTSGSSTQYF. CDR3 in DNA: TGTGCCAGCAGGAGTAGGACTAGCGGGAGTTCGACGCAGTATTTT.

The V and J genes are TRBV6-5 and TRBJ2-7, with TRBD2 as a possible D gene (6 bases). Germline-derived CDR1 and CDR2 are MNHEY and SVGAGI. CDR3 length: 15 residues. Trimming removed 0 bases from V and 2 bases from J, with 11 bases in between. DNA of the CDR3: TGTGCCAGCAGTTACTCGGGACTTTCAACCTACGAGCAGTACTTC. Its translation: CASSYSGLSTYEQYF.